The rows below give T cell receptor beta chains drawn from one sample of a study of cytomegalovirus exposure and HLA in healthy donors. Sequencing used immunoSEQ multiplex PCR; TCRdb keeps in-frame clones, though not all of them. The top ten hold about 1.5% of the sample, which has 150,000 to 200,000 clones, just under 90% seen once. The sequencing input was PBMCs. These receptors were collected from a woman in her twenties or thirties in good health and CMV-seronegative. The CDR3 runs from the conserved cysteine through the conserved F or W. A D gene is named only where the DNA matches it firmly. Expanded clones are given a class, and other clones once, few, many or no size at all.

d_gene	abundance	v_gene	j_gene	CDR3nt	CDR3aa
TRBD2	-	TRBV4-1	TRBJ2-1	TGCGCCAGCAGCCAAGAACTTAGCGGGGGGCGGGATGAGCAGTTCTTC	CASSQELSGGRDEQFF
TRBD2	-	TRBV9	TRBJ2-5	TGTGCCAGCAGCGAACTAGCGGGGGGGCTAGAGACCCAGTACTTC	CASSELAGGLETQYF
TRBD1	-	TRBV15	TRBJ1-6	TGTGCCACCACAAAGGGACAGGGGGCACATTCACCCCTCCACTTT	CATTKGQGAHSPLHF
TRBD1	-	TRBV5-1	TRBJ2-7	TGCGCCAGCAGCCATTACTCCGGGACAGGAACCTACGAGCAGTACTTC	CASSHYSGTGTYEQYF
-	-	TRBV5-1	TRBJ2-1	TGCGCCAGCAGCGGCGGGACAGACTACAATGAGCAGTTCTTC	CASSGGTDYNEQFF
-	-	TRBV9	TRBJ1-2	TGTGCCAGCAGCCCTGGAGGGACCTATGGCTACACCTTC	CASSPGGTYGYTF
-	-	TRBV5-6	TRBJ1-1	TGTGCCAGCAGCTTGGCGGTGGGGGCGGGTGAAGCTTTCTTT	CASSLAVGAGEAFF
TRBD2	once	TRBV6-6	TRBJ2-3	TGTGCCAGCAGTTACCCCACCGTAGCGGGGTCAGATACGCAGTATTTT	CASSYPTVAGSDTQYF
-	-	TRBV5-1	TRBJ2-1	TGCGCCAGCAGCTTGTTCGGCGGGGGCCAAAACAATGAGCAGTTCTTC	CASSLFGGGQNNEQFF
TRBD1	-	TRBV5-1	TRBJ1-1	TGCGCCAGCGGGGAGACAGGGGTTGAAGCTTTCTTT	CASGETGVEAFF
-	-	TRBV27	TRBJ1-5	TGTGCCAGCAGTCTACAGGGATATCAGCCCCAGCATTTT	CASSLQGYQPQHF